The 26 T cell receptor beta chains in this list originate from one sample, sequenced in a study of beta chain features in type 1 diabetes. Investigators reverse transcribed all isolated RNA, so they sequenced expressed TCRB transcripts. Sequencing was performed with immunoSEQ multiplex PCR; in TCRdb, only in-frame clones are kept and a portion is missing. Of about 620,000 clones in the sample, roughly 15% were seen once. The sequenced sample was naive CD4+ T cells from blood. These receptors were taken from a man aged 18-30 years in good health.

The chain combines TRBV12-5 with TRBJ2-3, with D possibly matching TRBD1 (6 bases). This CDR3 is built from 15 residues. Trimming took off 1 base at V and 3 bases at J, with 11 bases between the two ends. CDR1 and CDR2 (germline): LGHNT, FRNRAP. In DNA form, the CDR3 reads TGTGCTAGTGGTTTGGGGGAAAGGGGGACAGATACGCAGTATTTT. It yields the protein CASGLGERGTDTQYF.

This clone was detected only a few times. The chain combines TRBV7-3 with TRBJ1-1; D is possibly TRBD1 (5 bases). This CDR3 is built from 16 residues. Trimming removed 0 bases from V and 4 bases from J, with 15 bases in between. Germline V lookup: CDR1 SGHTA, CDR2 FQGTGA. Here the CDR3 DNA reads TGTGCCAGCAGCTTAACCCAGGGAGGGTGGGGCACTGAAGCTTTCTTT. Amino acid sequence: CASSLTQGGWGTEAFF. Using reference TRBV7-3 and TRBJ1-1 for the parts outside the CDR3, the full variable domain is GAGVSQTPSNKVTEKGKYVELRCDPISGHTALYWYRQSLGQGPEFLIYFQGTGAADDSGLPNDRFFAVRPEGSVSTLKIQRTERGDSAVYLCASSLTQGGWGTEAFFGQGTRLTVV.

The CDR3 region has the DNA TGTGCCAGCAGCCGACAGGGATGGGGGCTATACAATGAGCAGTTCTTC. Translating gives CASSRQGWGLYNEQFF. The J gene is TRBJ2-1, the V gene TRBV5-4, with 7 bases aligning to TRBD1. The CDR3 is made up of 16 amino acids. The germline V gene encodes CDR1 SGHNT and CDR2 YYREEE (reference sequence). The V segment lost 4 bases and the J segment 4 bases; nucleotides outside the gene matches: 11.

This clone was counted only a few times. The rearrangement uses TRBV6-6 and TRBJ1-3, with 7 bases lining up with TRBD1. Germline loops: CDR1 MNHNY, CDR2 SVGAGI (reference sequence). The CDR3 totals 15 residues. V lost 4 bases and J lost 0; bases outside the gene matches: 3. In DNA, the CDR3 is TGTGCCAGCAGTTGGGGACAGCCCTCTGGAAACACCATATATTTT. Amino acids: CASSWGQPSGNTIYF.

This clone turned up a few times. The chain recombines TRBV11-2 with TRBJ2-5; D remains ambiguous. V lost 3 bases to trimming and J lost 3 bases, with 5 bases between them. The CDR3 has 12 amino acids. Germline values: CDR1 SGHAT, CDR2 FQNNGV. The DNA of the CDR3 is TGTGCCAGCAGCTTTGGGAAAGAGACCCAGTACTTC. The encoded protein is CASSFGKETQYF.

This clone was counted a single time. CDR3: CASSSSGGPLYGYTF. CDR3 DNA: TGTGCCAGCAGCTCATCAGGGGGCCCACTCTATGGCTACACCTTC. The chain employs TRBV7-3 and TRBJ1-2, with 8 positions matching TRBD1. J lost 4 bases, V lost 4 bases, and 8 bases had no gene match. The CDR3 runs 15 residues. The germline V gene encodes CDR1 SGHTA and CDR2 FQGTGA.

The chain employs TRBV19 and TRBJ1-6, with unresolved D. Germline V CDR1 and CDR2: LNHDA, SQIVND (reference sequence). The CDR3 extends over 17 amino acids. The germline V and J ends were trimmed by 0 bases and 6 bases, with 15 bases remaining between them. The CDR3: CASSIDGIYGVNSPLHF. Written as DNA, the CDR3 is TGTGCCAGTAGTATAGACGGGATCTACGGGGTTAATTCACCCCTCCACTTT.

The chain is built from TRBV11-2 and TRBJ1-1, with no clear D. The germline gives CDR1 SGHAT, CDR2 FQNNGV. The CDR3 covers 14 residues. V lost 1 base and J 6 bases, leaving 12 bases between the germline ends. CDR3 region: CASSLGIGRAEAFF. CDR3 coding DNA: TGTGCCAGCAGCTTAGGTATAGGGCGGGCTGAAGCTTTCTTT.

This clone was seen more than once but under ten times. The V gene is TRBV9, the J gene TRBJ1-5, with D uncertain. With 3 bases removed from V and 6 bases from J, the gap between germline ends came to 10 bases. From germline, CDR1 is SGDLS and CDR2 YYNGEE. The CDR3 contains 13 residues. CDR3 sequence: CASSESPGQPQHF. In nucleotides, the CDR3 is TGTGCCAGCAGCGAGTCCCCGGGTCAGCCCCAGCATTTT.

In this sample, this clone turned up once. The chain carries TRBV9 and TRBJ1-3; no firm D call. Germline-derived CDR1 and CDR2 are SGDLS and YYNGEE. The CDR3 is 13 residues long. V gave up 0 bases and J gave up 1 base, with 2 bases separating them. The CDR3 loop is CASSVGSGNTIYF. In nucleotides, the CDR3 is TGTGCCAGCAGCGTAGGATCTGGAAACACCATATATTTT.

This clone was seen more than once but under ten times. The J gene is TRBJ2-7, the V gene TRBV7-2; no firm D call. The CDR3 contains 12 residues. Germline V lookup: CDR1 SGHTA, CDR2 FQGNSA. V was clipped by 5 bases and J by 3 bases, with 8 bases between them. The CDR3 DNA sequence: TGTGCCAGCAGCACGGTTTTCTACGAGCAGTACTTC. Residues: CASSTVFYEQYF.

This chain joins TRBV27 and TRBJ2-7, with 9 bases aligning to TRBD2. The junction had 5 bases not matched to a gene; V was cut back by 3 bases and J by 2 bases. CDR3 length: 15 residues. Germline V gene data show CDR1 as MNHEY and CDR2 as SMNVEV (reference sequence). CDR3 residues: CASSFGAGGTYEQYF. In nucleotides, the CDR3 is TGTGCCAGCAGTTTCGGGGCGGGAGGGACCTACGAGCAGTACTTC.

This clone was observed a few times. The chain joins TRBV6-5 to TRBJ2-3; D unclear. Per germline, CDR1 MNHEY and CDR2 SVGAGI. This CDR3 is built from 14 residues. Between the trimmed V and J ends, which lost 8 bases and 6 bases, there was a span of 18 bases. CDR3 in amino acids: CASQETTSRDTQYF. The CDR3 DNA reads as TGTGCCAGCCAAGAGACCACGTCCCGGGATACGCAGTATTTT.

The J gene is TRBJ1-5, the V gene TRBV21-1; the table's TRBD1 call for D was not verified on the DNA. TRBV21-1 is designated a pseudogene. There are 15 residues in the CDR3. The CDR3 nucleotides read TGTGCCAGCAGCCGAGACAGGGCTAGTTATCAGCCCCAGCATTTT. Its translation: CASSRDRASYQPQHF.

This clone occurred a few times. The chain uses TRBV9 and TRBJ1-2; D possibly corresponds to TRBD1 (6 bases). Between the trimmed V and J ends, which lost 4 bases and 2 bases, there was a span of 18 bases. Germline loops: CDR1 SGDLS, CDR2 YYNGEE. The CDR3 spans 16 residues. CDR3: CASSPSLGTTNYGYTF. The CDR3 DNA follows: TGTGCCAGCAGCCCCAGCCTCGGGACAACGAACTATGGCTACACCTTC.

In this sample, this clone turned up a few times. In the same sample, other DNA sequences code for this CDR3. CDR3 coding DNA: TGTGCCAGCAGCTTCGGGCTGGCGAACACCGGGGAGCTGTTTTTT. Its protein product is CASSFGLANTGELFF. J is TRBJ2-2 and V is TRBV11-2; no clear D gene. The germline CDR1 and CDR2 sequences are SGHAT and FQNNGV. Trimming took 3 bases from V and 0 from J, leaving 8 bases between them. CDR3 size: 15 residues.

The chain is built from TRBV4-3 and TRBJ2-3, with TRBD1 as a possible D gene (6 bases). The V gene's germline CDR1 is LGHNA and CDR2 YSLEER. V was trimmed by 0 bases and J by 2 bases, leaving 9 bases between them. The CDR3 is 15 amino acids. As DNA, the CDR3 is TGCGCCAGCAGCCAAGATGAGGGGGTCACAGATACGCAGTATTTT. Its protein product is CASSQDEGVTDTQYF.

This clone has more than one count but fewer than ten. The chain uses TRBV29-1 and TRBJ1-1, with 8 positions matching TRBD1. This CDR3 is 15 amino acids long. With V trimmed by 7 bases and J by 1 base, 11 bases remained unmatched. Germline assignment: CDR1 SQVTM and CDR2 ANQGSEA. The CDR3 reads CSGTQGGGGNTEAFF. The CDR3 bases are TGCAGCGGAACACAGGGGGGAGGCGGGAACACTGAAGCTTTCTTT.

The V call is TRBV2, the J call TRBJ2-2, with 9 bases lining up with TRBD1. V gave up 8 bases and J gave up 1 base; unmatched junction bases: 2. The CDR3 consists of 14 residues. Germline V gene sequence: CDR1 SNHLY, CDR2 FYNNEI. CDR3 residues: CASRTGVNTGELFF. The CDR3 region has the DNA TGTGCCAGCCGGACAGGGGTGAACACCGGGGAGCTGTTTTTT. Variable domain in full (rest from reference TRBV2 and TRBJ2-2): EPEVTQTPSHQVTQMGQEVILRCVPISNHLYFYWYRQILGQKVEFLVSFYNNEISEKSEIFDDQFSVERPDGSNFTLKIRSTKLEDSAMYFCASRTGVNTGELFFGEGSRLTVL.

The table lists this clone with a few counts. V usage is TRBV5-1 and J usage is TRBJ2-5; either TRBD1 or TRBD2 may supply D (5 bases each). Germline V gene sequence: CDR1 SGHRS, CDR2 YFSETQ. CDR3 length equals 17 residues. The V and J ends lost 4 bases and 1 base respectively, with 20 bases between them. CDR3 loop: CASSHTGNGASQETQYF. CDR3 in DNA: TGCGCCAGCAGCCATACCGGGAACGGGGCGTCCCAAGAGACCCAGTACTTC.

The chain is built from TRBV5-1 and TRBJ2-3; D is perhaps TRBD2 (6 bases). Trimming removed 3 bases from V and 6 bases from J, with 14 bases in between. Looked up from germline, CDR1 is SGHRS and CDR2 is YFSETQ. This CDR3 is 14 amino acids long. The CDR3 bases are TGCGCCAGCAGCTCACCGGGACTTCTGGATACGCAGTATTTT. Its protein product is CASSSPGLLDTQYF.

The gene calls are TRBV6-5 and TRBJ2-1; D is uncertain. The germline gives CDR1 MNHEY, CDR2 SVGAGI. Trimming shortened V by 5 bases and J by 0 bases, and 11 bases separated the two germline ends. This CDR3 has 15 residues. CDR3 nucleotides: TGTGCCAGCAGTATTACCCCTGGCTCCTACAATGAGCAGTTCTTC. It is translated as CASSITPGSYNEQFF.

This chain's CDR3 is CASSLWGRNQPQHF. The CDR3 nucleotides read TGTGCCAGCAGCTTATGGGGGCGCAATCAGCCCCAGCATTTT. The chain employs TRBV7-2 and TRBJ1-5, with TRBD1 as a possible D gene (6 bases). The CDR3 length is 14 residues. Germline V gives CDR1 SGHTA, CDR2 FQGNSA. V was clipped by 2 bases and J by 2 bases, with 7 bases between them.

Of note for this clone: Sequence at one end of the junction differs from germline and may be a read error. The chain is built from TRBV18 and TRBJ1-1; 7 positions match TRBD1. CDR1 and CDR2 (germline): KGHSH, LQKENI. This CDR3 is built from 13 residues. In DNA, the CDR3 is TGTGCCAGCTCACCCGACAGGGTAACTGATGCTTTCTTT. Protein product: CASSPDRVTDAFF.

This clone was seen a few times. The chain is built from TRBV5-5 and TRBJ1-2; a possible D gene is TRBD1 (6 bases). The CDR3 sequence is 13 residues long. From germline, CDR1 is SGHKS and CDR2 YYEKEE (reference sequence). The ends were cut back, 1 base at V and 6 bases at J, with 10 bases in the middle. The CDR3 coding sequence is TGTGCCAGCAGCTTGCAGGGGTCAGATGGCTACACCTTC. Translated: CASSLQGSDGYTF.

There are a few counts of this clone. The chain is built from TRBV5-4 and TRBJ2-3; 7 nucleotides align to TRBD2. The J segment lost 1 base and the V segment lost 6 bases, leaving 8 bases of the junction unmatched. Germline CDR1 and CDR2: SGHNT and YYREEE (reference sequence). This CDR3 comprises 15 residues. CDR3 in amino acids: CASMAGTTRTDTQYF. CDR3 sequence (DNA): TGTGCCAGCATGGCCGGGACTACCCGCACAGATACGCAGTATTTT. Combining the CDR3 with reference TRBV5-4 and TRBJ2-3 gives the whole variable domain ETGVTQSPTHLIKTRGQQVTLRCSSQSGHNTVSWYQQALGQGPQFIFQYYREEENGRGNFPPRFSGLQFPNYSSELNVNALELDDSALYLCASMAGTTRTDTQYFGPGTRLTVL.